A selection of T cell receptor beta chains follows, all from one sample in a study of blood T cells in healthy people across ages. TCRdb re-called the 5' RACE reads through MiXCR, storing one row per CDR3 protein. This repertoire shows about 800,000 distinct CDR3 sequences, about 62% found once; its top ten account for 20% to 25%. Specimen: blood. These receptor sequences come from a man between 25 and 39 years old in good health. Each CDR3 is given without its conserved first and last residue. The D gene is left open where the match is weak.

v_gene	len	j_gene	d_gene	CDR3aa
TRBV4-2	14	TRBJ2-1	-	ASSQDDRSSYNEQF
TRBV7-2	12	TRBJ2-7	-	ASSLVGRWGEQY
TRBV7-8	19	TRBJ2-3	TRBD2	ASSPPPGLAGGSHRSDTQY
TRBV12-3/TRBV12-4	12	TRBJ2-3	-	ASSFGVTGDAQY
TRBV2	9	TRBJ2-5	-	ASTLGETQY
TRBV5-1	13	TRBJ2-7	TRBD2	ASSPASGGAYEQY
TRBV7-8	12	TRBJ2-1	TRBD2	ASSLLRDYDEQF
TRBV4-1	13	TRBJ2-7	-	ASSSPSKGSYEQY
TRBV7-8	17	TRBJ2-5	TRBD2	ASSLEAYSLAGDQETQY
TRBV14	14	TRBJ2-1	-	ASSSAGASNYNEQF
TRBV29-1	12	TRBJ2-6	-	SVEPPRWANVLT
TRBV27	13	TRBJ2-1	TRBD1	ASSFGQGAYNEQF
TRBV6-6	14	-	TRBD2	ASILGLGPDGYEQY
TRBV27	11	TRBJ1-4	-	ASRYAGSEKLF
TRBV7-2	13	TRBJ1-2	TRBD1	ASSSHPRTGHGYT
TRBV20-1	12	-	-	SARGASWGETQY
TRBV29-1	12	TRBJ2-1	TRBD1	SVKQGSPYNEQF
TRBV29-1	11	TRBJ1-5	TRBD1	SVAGQGRQPQH
TRBV2	12	TRBJ2-2	TRBD1	ASCGTGVAGELF
TRBV5-5	15	TRBJ1-6	-	ASSKTGPSSYNSPLH
TRBV11-2	12	TRBJ2-3	TRBD2	ASNPLAATDTQY
TRBV29-1	10	TRBJ2-1	-	SVDSFNEQQF
TRBV20-1	15	TRBJ2-3	-	SATSLAGGGRTDTQY
TRBV6-1	13	-	TRBD2	ASSEGTSGSYEQY
TRBV5-1	13	TRBJ2-1	-	ASSPPGSPGHEQF
TRBV11-2	11	TRBJ1-2	TRBD1	ASRDQGEAGYT
TRBV4-3	12	-	TRBD1	ASSHRNRGYEQY
TRBV28	11	TRBJ1-5	-	AGGGPSNQPQH
TRBV4-3	12	TRBJ2-1	-	ASSRLSSGNEQF
TRBV10-3	12	TRBJ2-1	-	AISETLVQGSKF
TRBV30	9	TRBJ2-1	-	AGSEMAEQF
TRBV2	14	TRBJ1-2	-	ASTGYREASEYGYT
TRBV2	11	TRBJ2-5	-	ASSSVAKETQY
TRBV14	11	TRBJ1-2	-	ASSLYVRRGYT
TRBV15	11	TRBJ2-5	-	ATSRRVGETQY
TRBV20-1	7	TRBJ1-1	-	SAGTEAF
TRBV7-3	11	TRBJ2-1	-	ASSLSTSREQF
TRBV6-1	10	TRBJ1-2	-	ASRGAAQGYT
TRBV27	12	TRBJ2-1	TRBD2	ASSSSYSGVEQF
TRBV15	10	TRBJ1-5	-	ATIQRQQPQH
TRBV15	15	TRBJ2-1	-	ATSRDTQRYSYNEQF
TRBV20-1	13	TRBJ2-3	-	SAFPPGLYTDTQY
TRBV13	12	-	-	ASSFGGPTYEQY
TRBV6-6	13	TRBJ2-7	TRBD2	ASSDGGAGGGEQY
TRBV20-1	13	TRBJ1-5	-	SARDRMHSNQPQH
TRBV5-1	11	TRBJ2-3	-	ASSLILSDTQY
TRBV3-1	13	TRBJ1-2	TRBD1	ASSGRQGTTYGYT
TRBV30	11	TRBJ1-2	-	ACALGRDYGYT
TRBV29-1	13	TRBJ2-1	TRBD2	SVPGTSGLFNEQF
TRBV28	13	TRBJ1-6	TRBD1	ASSPGEGADSPLH
TRBV4-3	14	TRBJ2-7	-	ASSQEAGTAFYEQY
TRBV20-1	10	TRBJ1-2	-	SARVGGIGYT
TRBV19	13	TRBJ2-1	-	ASSINPPTYNEQF
TRBV20-1	13	TRBJ2-1	TRBD2	SAPGLAGTNNEQF
TRBV27	11	TRBJ2-7	-	ASSKTGRYEQY